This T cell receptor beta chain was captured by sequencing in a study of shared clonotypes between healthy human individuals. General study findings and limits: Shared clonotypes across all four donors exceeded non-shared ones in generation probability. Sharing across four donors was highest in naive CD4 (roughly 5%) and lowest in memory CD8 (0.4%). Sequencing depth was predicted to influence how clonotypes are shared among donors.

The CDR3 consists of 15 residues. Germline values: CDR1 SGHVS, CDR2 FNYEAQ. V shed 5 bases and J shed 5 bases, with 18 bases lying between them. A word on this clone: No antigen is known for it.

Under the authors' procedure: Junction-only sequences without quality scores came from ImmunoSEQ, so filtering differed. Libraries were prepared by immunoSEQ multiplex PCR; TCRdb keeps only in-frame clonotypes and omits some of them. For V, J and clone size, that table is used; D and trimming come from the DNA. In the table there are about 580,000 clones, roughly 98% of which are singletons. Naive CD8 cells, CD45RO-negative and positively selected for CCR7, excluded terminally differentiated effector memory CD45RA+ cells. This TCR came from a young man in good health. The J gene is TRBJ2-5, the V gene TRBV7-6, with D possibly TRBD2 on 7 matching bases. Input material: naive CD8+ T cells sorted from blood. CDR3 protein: CASSLGGRELETQYF. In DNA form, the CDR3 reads TGTGCCAGCAGCCTCGGGGGGCGGGAGCTTGAGACCCAGTACTTC.